Listed here are 6 T cell receptor beta chains from one sample, sequenced in a study of blood T cell repertoires in COVID-19. Produced via immunoSEQ multiplex PCR; TCRdb's table is partial and in-frame only. The sample lists some 220,000 clones; 84% were seen once. The specimen sequenced was peripheral blood. The source of these receptors is a man aged 45-60 years with active or convalescent COVID-19.

The chain combines TRBV28 with TRBJ1-1; weak D call: TRBD1 (6 bases). The CDR3 runs 14 residues. The V end lost 6 bases, the J end lost 3 bases, and 14 bases lay between the germline ends. In germline, CDR1 is MDHEN, CDR2 SYDVKM. CDR3 DNA sequence: TGTGCCAGCAGCAACAGGGAAGACCACACTGAAGCTTTCTTT. Its protein is CASSNREDHTEAFF.

The gene calls are TRBV7-2 and TRBJ1-2, with a possible D match to TRBD1 (6 bases). The germline V gene encodes CDR1 SGHTA and CDR2 FQGNSA. This CDR3 has 14 amino acids. V was pared by 5 bases and J by 2 bases, with 12 bases between. The CDR3 loop is CASSKYGQNYGYTF. The DNA for the CDR3 is TGTGCCAGCAGCAAATACGGACAGAACTATGGCTACACCTTC.

The rearrangement joins TRBV19 to TRBJ2-1; possible D gene TRBD2, 6 bases. The CDR3 runs 16 residues. Per germline, CDR1 LNHDA and CDR2 SQIVND (reference sequence). V was trimmed by 5 bases and J by 3 bases, leaving 17 bases between them. The CDR3 loop reads CASSPGGAPFYNEQFF. Written as DNA, the CDR3 is TGTGCCAGTAGTCCTGGAGGGGCTCCCTTCTACAATGAGCAGTTCTTC.

The rearrangement joins TRBV7-2 to TRBJ1-2; tentatively, D is TRBD1 (6 bases). Trimming took off 3 bases at V and 4 bases at J, with 15 bases between the two ends. CDR1 is SGHTA and CDR2 is FQGNSA in the germline V gene. The CDR3 loop spans 15 amino acids. Here the CDR3 reads CASSFPLGAGYGYTF. The CDR3 DNA sequence: TGTGCCAGCAGCTTCCCCCTGGGGGCTGGCTATGGCTACACCTTC.

The V gene is TRBV27, the J gene TRBJ2-3, with 12 bases lining up with TRBD2. V dropped 5 bases and J dropped 7; count of bases not matched to a gene: 10. The V gene's germline CDR1 is MNHEY and CDR2 SMNVEV (reference sequence). The CDR3 loop spans 16 amino acids. CDR3 sequence (DNA): TGTGCCAGCAGTGCGATCCTAGCGGGGGGGCCGCATACGCAGTATTTT. Amino acids: CASSAILAGGPHTQYF.

The gene calls are TRBV5-1 and TRBJ2-5; TRBD2 is a possible D gene (6 bases). This CDR3 is built from 16 residues. Germline values: CDR1 SGHRS, CDR2 YFSETQ. V shed 4 bases and J shed 4 bases, with 20 bases lying between them. The DNA for the CDR3 is TGCGCCAGCAGCCTCGGCGCCCAGGGAGGTCGAGAGACCCAGTACTTC. This gives the protein CASSLGAQGGRETQYF.